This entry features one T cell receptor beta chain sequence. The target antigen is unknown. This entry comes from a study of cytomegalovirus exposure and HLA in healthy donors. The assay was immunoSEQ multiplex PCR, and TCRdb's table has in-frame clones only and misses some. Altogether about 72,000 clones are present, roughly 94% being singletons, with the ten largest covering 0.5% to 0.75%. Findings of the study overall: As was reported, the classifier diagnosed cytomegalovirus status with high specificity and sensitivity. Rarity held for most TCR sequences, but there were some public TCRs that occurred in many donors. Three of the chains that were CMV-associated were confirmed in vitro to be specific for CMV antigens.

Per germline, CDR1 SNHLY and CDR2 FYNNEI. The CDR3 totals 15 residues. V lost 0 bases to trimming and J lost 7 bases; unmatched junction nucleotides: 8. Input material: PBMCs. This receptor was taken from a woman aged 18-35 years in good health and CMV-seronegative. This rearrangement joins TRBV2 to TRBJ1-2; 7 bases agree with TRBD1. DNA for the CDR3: TGTGCCAGCAGTGAAGCGCTTCGGGCAGGGGGTGGCTACACCTTC. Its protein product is CASSEALRAGGGYTF.